These 12 T cell receptor beta chains came from one sample sequenced in a study of T-cell memory formation after mild COVID-19. Via MiXCR, TCRdb re-called the 5' RACE reads, giving one row per CDR3 protein. The sample carries roughly 580,000 distinct CDR3 sequences, about a sixth recorded once. The sequenced sample consisted of PBMCs or a T cell subset sorted from them (not recorded which). These receptor sequences come from an adult woman who had mild COVID-19 (a few samples of this study predate the infection). Cell type and time point are not known.

In its sample, this clonotype was seen a few times. V and J are TRBV20-1 and TRBJ2-5; D gene unclear. The CDR3 consists of 13 residues. V was clipped by 3 bases and J by 2 bases, with 10 bases between them. Germline lookup yields CDR1 DFQATT and CDR2 SNEGSKA (reference sequence). In nucleotides, the CDR3 is TGCAGTGCTAGGCTGGTTCGGCAAGAGACCCAGTACTTC. Translating it yields CSARLVRQETQYF.

This clonotype was seen only a few times. This chain joins TRBV7-2 and TRBJ2-5; the D call may be TRBD1 or TRBD2 (5 bases each). Germline CDR1 and CDR2: SGHTA and FQGNSA. V shed 3 bases and J shed 7 bases, with 15 bases lying between them. The CDR3 sequence is 14 residues long. The CDR3 loop reads CASSLGVSVGTQYF. CDR3 nucleotide sequence: TGTGCCAGCAGCTTGGGGGTATCAGTGGGGACCCAGTACTTC.

V and J are TRBV6-6 and TRBJ1-1; D is undetermined. This CDR3 is built from 13 residues. The V gene's germline CDR1 is MNHNY and CDR2 SVGAGI (reference sequence). V was trimmed by 0 bases and J by 5 bases, leaving 7 bases between them. The DNA for the CDR3 is TGTGCCAGCAGTTACTCCCCTCATACTGAAGCTTTCTTT. Protein product: CASSYSPHTEAFF.

This clonotype has at least ten counts. The chain has TRBV20-1 and TRBJ2-1; TRBD1 matches at 8 bases. Germline values: CDR1 DFQATT, CDR2 SNEGSKA (reference sequence). The V gene end was trimmed by 5 bases and the J gene end by 1 base; junction bases not matched to a gene: 7. The CDR3 runs 15 residues. For the CDR3, the DNA is TGCAGTGCTCCCCGACAGGGGCTATCCTACAATGAGCAGTTCTTC. Protein product: CSAPRQGLSYNEQFF.

This clonotype was found a few times. The chain has TRBV29-1 and TRBJ2-5; TRBD1 matches at 7 bases. Germline values: CDR1 SQVTM, CDR2 ANQGSEA. Trimming cost V 0 bases and J 2 bases; bases outside gene matches: 3. CDR3 length: 14 amino acids. DNA of the CDR3: TGCAGCGTTGAAGAACCGGGACAGCAAGAGACCCAGTACTTC. This encodes CSVEEPGQQETQYF.

This clonotype was seen a handful of times. The gene calls are TRBV20-1 and TRBJ2-7, with D maybe TRBD1 (5 bases). V was pared by 6 bases and J by 4 bases, with 16 bases between. The CDR3 spans 13 residues. The germline CDR1 and CDR2 sequences are DFQATT and SNEGSKA (reference sequence). The CDR3 DNA follows: TGCAGTGCCCTTCTGCCAGGGCATTACGAGCAGTACTTC. As protein: CSALLPGHYEQYF.

This sequence joins TRBV6-6 and TRBJ1-1; no clear D gene. There are 12 residues in the CDR3. Trimming stripped 7 bases from V and 0 bases from J, with 6 bases between. Germline-derived CDR1 and CDR2 are MNHNY and SVGAGI (reference sequence). In nucleotides, the CDR3 is TGTGCCAGCATGGAGCTGAACACTGAAGCTTTCTTT. It is translated as CASMELNTEAFF.

This clonotype occurred many times. The chain carries TRBV12-3 or TRBV12-4 and TRBJ2-7; the D gene could be TRBD1 or TRBD2 (5 bases each). This CDR3 spans 14 amino acids. V gave up 2 bases and J gave up 4 bases, with 12 bases separating them. The CDR3 loop reads CASSLTGTVYEQYF. The CDR3 DNA is TGTGCCAGCAGTTTAACCGGGACGGTATACGAGCAGTACTTC.

The V call is TRBV5-1, the J call TRBJ2-6, with D maybe TRBD1 (6 bases). CDR1 SGHRS and CDR2 YFSETQ come from the germline V gene. The CDR3 spans 16 residues. Trimming stripped 4 bases from V and 1 base from J, with 12 bases between. CDR3 sequence: CASSTGQFSGANVLTF. The CDR3 coding sequence is TGCGCCAGCAGCACCGGACAGTTTTCTGGGGCCAACGTCCTGACTTTC.

This clonotype was found a few times. The chain recombines TRBV24-1 with TRBJ2-2; D is perhaps TRBD1 or TRBD2 (6 bases each). V lost 1 base and J lost 3, with 20 bases in between. Germline loops: CDR1 KGHDR, CDR2 SFDVKD. CDR3 length: 19 amino acids. CDR3 protein: CATSDFPILQGLDTGELFF. In nucleotides, the CDR3 is TGTGCCACCAGTGATTTTCCTATACTACAGGGACTGGACACCGGGGAGCTGTTTTTT.

The rearrangement links TRBV24-1 to TRBJ2-1, with 10 bases matching TRBD1. V gave up 9 bases and J gave up 0 bases; unmatched junction bases: 1. There are 14 residues in the CDR3. Looked up from germline, CDR1 is KGHDR and CDR2 is SFDVKD. Written as DNA, the CDR3 is TGTGCCACCGGACAGGGGGGCTCCTACAATGAGCAGTTCTTC. Its protein is CATGQGGSYNEQFF.

The sample holds a few counts of this clonotype. The chain is built from TRBV4-1 and TRBJ1-3; 10 bases map to TRBD1. The CDR3 is 17 residues long. The V segment lost 3 bases and the J segment 0 bases; nucleotides outside the gene matches: 5. The germline gives CDR1 MGHRA, CDR2 YSYEKL. The CDR3 reads CASSQGQGPHSGNTIYF. CDR3 DNA sequence: TGCGCCAGCAGCCAGGGACAGGGGCCCCACTCTGGAAACACCATATATTTT.